The 9 T cell receptor beta chains listed next were all sequenced from one sample in a study of shared clonotypes between healthy human individuals. The table came from immunoSEQ multiplex PCR; TCRdb's copy has only in-frame clones and leaves some out. The profile shows about 2.4 million clones, roughly 93% of them singletons. Input material: naive CD4+ T cells from PBMCs. Documented subset: CD45RA+ positively selected. These receptors were obtained from a man aged 18 to 29 in good health. Some clones in this sample may be carry-over from other donors' samples.

The chain is built from TRBV10-2 and TRBJ2-5, with D perhaps matching TRBD1 (5 bases). This CDR3 is built from 15 residues. Looked up from germline, CDR1 is WSHSY and CDR2 is SAAADI. V was cut by 7 bases and J by 4 bases, with 19 bases left in between. For the CDR3, the DNA is TGCGCCAGCACCATAAGGGCGACAGCAGGAGAGACCCAGTACTTC. It codes for CASTIRATAGETQYF.

Remarks on this clone: The same CDR3 can be traced to other DNA sequences in this sample. This chain connects TRBV5-1 to TRBJ2-5; D is unresolved. Trimming stripped 2 bases from V and 2 bases from J, with 10 bases between. Germline CDR1 SGHRS, CDR2 YFSETQ. This CDR3 region has 14 residues. The CDR3 DNA sequence: TGCGCCAGCAGCTTAAGGAGTGTGCAAGAGACCCAGTACTTC. Its protein product is CASSLRSVQETQYF.

The rearrangement joins TRBV2 to TRBJ1-2, with a weak D call TRBD1 (5 bases). The germline CDR1 and CDR2 sequences are SNHLY and FYNNEI. CDR3 length: 13 residues. Trimming pared 8 bases from V and 6 bases from J, leaving 16 bases between. The CDR3 DNA follows: TGTGCCAGCCGAGGGCGCGCGGGGGATGGCTACACCTTC. It encodes CASRGRAGDGYTF. The whole variable domain, remainder taken from reference TRBV2 and TRBJ1-2, is EPEVTQTPSHQVTQMGQEVILRCVPISNHLYFYWYRQILGQKVEFLVSFYNNEISEKSEIFDDQFSVERPDGSNFTLKIRSTKLEDSAMYFCASRGRAGDGYTFGSGTRLTVV.

About this clone itself: Additional DNA sequences in this sample encode the identical CDR3. The V and J genes are TRBV27 and TRBJ2-3, with D unclear. Trimming removed 3 bases at V and 4 bases at J, with 5 bases between. Germline assignment: CDR1 MNHEY and CDR2 SMNVEV (reference sequence). The CDR3 runs to 12 residues. Here the CDR3 reads CASSFGADTQYF. The CDR3, as DNA: TGTGCCAGCAGTTTTGGCGCAGATACGCAGTATTTT.

The chain couples TRBV5-8 to TRBJ2-7; 13 positions agree with TRBD2. V shed 3 bases and J 13 bases; nucleotides not matched to a gene: 7. The germline CDR1 and CDR2 sequences are SGHTS and YDEGEE. This CDR3 spans 13 amino acids. CDR3 DNA: TGTGCCAGCAGCTCGGGACTAGCGGGAATTCGATACTTC. It is translated as CASSSGLAGIRYF. Supplemented by reference TRBV5-8 and TRBJ2-7, the full variable domain reads EAGVTQSPTHLIKTRGQQATLRCSPISGHTSVYWYQQALGLGLQFLLWYDEGEERNRGNFPPRFSGRQFPNYSSELNVNALELEDSALYLCASSSGLAGIRYFGPGTRLTVT.

On this clone itself: The sample holds other DNA sequences that translate to the same CDR3. CDR3 coding DNA: TGCGCCAGCAGCCTGGGGGCCAAAAACATTCAGTACTTC. It yields the protein CASSLGAKNIQYF. The chain links TRBV5-1 to TRBJ2-4, with D unresolved. Germline V gene data show CDR1 as SGHRS and CDR2 as YFSETQ. The CDR3 is 13 residues long. V was shortened by 4 bases and J by 1 base, with 6 bases between the two germline ends.

This chain uses TRBV18 with TRBJ2-6; D possibly corresponds to TRBD2 (6 bases). The ends were cut back, 6 bases at V and 0 bases at J, with 15 bases in the middle. CDR1 is KGHSH, CDR2 LQKENI, per germline. The CDR3 has 17 amino acids. The CDR3 DNA reads as TGTGCCAGCTCCCAGGGACGGACTACCTCTGGGGCCAACGTCCTGACTTTC. Its protein product is CASSQGRTTSGANVLTF.

The rearrangement joins TRBV28 to TRBJ1-5; tentative D call: TRBD1 (5 bases). The CDR3 is 15 amino acids. V dropped 4 bases and J dropped 1 base, with 11 bases sitting between them. The germline CDR1 and CDR2 sequences are MDHEN and SYDVKM. This chain's CDR3 is CASSYWGGSNQPQHF. CDR3 DNA: TGTGCCAGCAGTTATTGGGGGGGGAGCAATCAGCCCCAGCATTTT.

The chain carries TRBV5-1 and TRBJ1-4; TRBD1 might be the D (6 bases). The germline V gene has CDR1 SGHRS and CDR2 YFSETQ. Trimming cost V 0 bases and J 8 bases, with 14 bases left between them. The CDR3 is 15 residues long. The CDR3: CASSLGAQGYEKLFF. CDR3 in DNA: TGCGCCAGCAGCTTGGGGGCACAGGGTTACGAAAAACTGTTTTTT.